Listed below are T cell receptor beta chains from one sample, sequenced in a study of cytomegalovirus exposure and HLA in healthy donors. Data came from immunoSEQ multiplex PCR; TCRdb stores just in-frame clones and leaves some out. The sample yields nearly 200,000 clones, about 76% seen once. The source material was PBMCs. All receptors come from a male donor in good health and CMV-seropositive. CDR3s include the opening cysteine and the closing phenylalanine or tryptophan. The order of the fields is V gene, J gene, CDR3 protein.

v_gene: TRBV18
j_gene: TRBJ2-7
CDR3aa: CASSRDTGTPYEQYF

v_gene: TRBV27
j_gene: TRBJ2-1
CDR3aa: CASKRGQALPVHEQFF

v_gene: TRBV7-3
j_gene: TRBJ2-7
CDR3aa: CASSLTVFQEGQTQYEQYF

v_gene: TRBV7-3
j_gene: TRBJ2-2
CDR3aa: CASGQYDTGELFF

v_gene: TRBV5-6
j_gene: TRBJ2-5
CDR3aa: CASSSTGGRETQYF

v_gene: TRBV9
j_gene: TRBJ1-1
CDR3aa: CASSRQGAGTEAFF

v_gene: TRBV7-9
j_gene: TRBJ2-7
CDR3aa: CASSDDRLASEQYF

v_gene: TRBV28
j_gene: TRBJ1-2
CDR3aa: CASKLSVGLRGYTF

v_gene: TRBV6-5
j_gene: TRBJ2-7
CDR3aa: CASSSQGDEQYF

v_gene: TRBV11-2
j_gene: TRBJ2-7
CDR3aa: CASSPKAAYEQYF

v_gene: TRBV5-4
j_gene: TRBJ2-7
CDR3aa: CASSLVGRVHEQYF

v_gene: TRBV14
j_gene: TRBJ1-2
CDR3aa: CASSQERNGYTF

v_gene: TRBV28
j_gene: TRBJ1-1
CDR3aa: CASKYRGWTEAFF

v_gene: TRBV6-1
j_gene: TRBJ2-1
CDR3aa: CASSTTSATYNEQFF

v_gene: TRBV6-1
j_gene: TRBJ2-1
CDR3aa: CASKSGPLFNEQFF

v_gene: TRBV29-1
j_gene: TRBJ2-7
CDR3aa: CSVVRSGSYEQYF

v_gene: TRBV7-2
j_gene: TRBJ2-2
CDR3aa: CASRRTSSTGELFF

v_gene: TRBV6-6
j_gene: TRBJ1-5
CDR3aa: CASRRQGGQPQHF

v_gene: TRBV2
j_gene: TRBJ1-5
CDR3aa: CASSNRDRGYSNQPQHF

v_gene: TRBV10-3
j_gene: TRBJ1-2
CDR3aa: CAISESAGQGRDGYTF

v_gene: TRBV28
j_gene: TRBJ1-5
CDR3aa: CASSLTGTYSNQPQHF

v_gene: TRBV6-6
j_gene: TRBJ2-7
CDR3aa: CASSPGTSGSYEQYF

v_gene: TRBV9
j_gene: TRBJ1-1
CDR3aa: CASSVLGAFF

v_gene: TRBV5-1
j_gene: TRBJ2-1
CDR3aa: CASSLWGDFGWGQFF

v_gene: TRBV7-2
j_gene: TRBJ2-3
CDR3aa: CASSFTVSTDTQYF

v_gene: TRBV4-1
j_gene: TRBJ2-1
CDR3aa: CASSQEGRGTSVFNEQFF

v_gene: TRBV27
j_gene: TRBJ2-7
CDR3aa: CASSPGTGGHEQYF

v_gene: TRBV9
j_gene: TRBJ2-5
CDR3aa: CASSVLAGEQETQYF

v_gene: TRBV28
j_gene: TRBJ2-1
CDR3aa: CASSLISGSLNEQFF

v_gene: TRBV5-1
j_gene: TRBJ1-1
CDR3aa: CASSLDGQRAEAFF

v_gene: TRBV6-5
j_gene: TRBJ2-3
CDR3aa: CASTTVGELTDTQYF

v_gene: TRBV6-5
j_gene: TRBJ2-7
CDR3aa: CASRKPTGVGSEQYF

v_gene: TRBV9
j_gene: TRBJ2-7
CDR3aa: CASSVSAEASYEQYF

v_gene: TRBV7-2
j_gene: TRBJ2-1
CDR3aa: CASSRTSNEQFF

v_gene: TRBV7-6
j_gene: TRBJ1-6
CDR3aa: CASSLEAGLDNSPLHF

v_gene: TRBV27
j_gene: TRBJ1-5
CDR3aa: CASSSGGVGQPQHF

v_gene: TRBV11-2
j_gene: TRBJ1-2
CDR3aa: CASSHRQGVVDGYTF

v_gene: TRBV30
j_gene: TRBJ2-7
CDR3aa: CAWSPRRGLNYEQYF

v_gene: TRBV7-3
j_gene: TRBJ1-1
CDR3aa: CASSLTGLGTEAFF

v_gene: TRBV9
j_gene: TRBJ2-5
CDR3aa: CASSEGKRPGETQYF

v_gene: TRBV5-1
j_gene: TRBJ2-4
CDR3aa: CASSHGQGNIQYF

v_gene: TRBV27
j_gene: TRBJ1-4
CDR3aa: CASSLWGPGEKLFF

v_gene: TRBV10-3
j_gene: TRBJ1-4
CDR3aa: CAAGDDEKLFF

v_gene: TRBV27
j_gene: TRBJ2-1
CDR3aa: CASTPFRSGRSHEQFF

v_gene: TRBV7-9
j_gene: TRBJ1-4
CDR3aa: CASSLSLNEKLFF

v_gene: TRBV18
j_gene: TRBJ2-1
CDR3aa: CASSESRTGRYNEQFF

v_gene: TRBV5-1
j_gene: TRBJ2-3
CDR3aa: CASSFSLSTTDTQYF

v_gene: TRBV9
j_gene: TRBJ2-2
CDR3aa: CASSRRIGGLAVNTGELFF

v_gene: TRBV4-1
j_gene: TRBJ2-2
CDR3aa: CASSQDPGLANTGELFF

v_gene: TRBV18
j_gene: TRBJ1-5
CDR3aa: CASSKDGTGGVNQPQHF

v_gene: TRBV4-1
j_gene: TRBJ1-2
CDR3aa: CASSQDTGVFYGYTF

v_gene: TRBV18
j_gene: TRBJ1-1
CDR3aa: CASSGGTGNTEAFF

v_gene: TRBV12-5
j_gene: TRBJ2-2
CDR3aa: CASGLWRTRDRGWYTGELFF

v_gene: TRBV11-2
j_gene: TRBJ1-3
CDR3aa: CASSRGPSSGNTIYF

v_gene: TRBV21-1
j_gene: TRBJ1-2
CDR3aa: CASFQGRGSCGYTF

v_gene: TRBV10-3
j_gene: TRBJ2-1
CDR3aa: CAISVRGIQKDNEQFF